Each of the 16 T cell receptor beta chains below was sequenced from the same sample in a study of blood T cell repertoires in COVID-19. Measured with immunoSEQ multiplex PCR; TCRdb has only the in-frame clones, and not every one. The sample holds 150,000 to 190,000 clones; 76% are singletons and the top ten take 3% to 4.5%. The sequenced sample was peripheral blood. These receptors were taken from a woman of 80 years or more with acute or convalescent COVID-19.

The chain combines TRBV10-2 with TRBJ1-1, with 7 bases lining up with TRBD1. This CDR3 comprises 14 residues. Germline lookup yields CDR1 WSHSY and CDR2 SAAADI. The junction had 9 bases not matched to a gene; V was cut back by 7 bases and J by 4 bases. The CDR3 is CASTEASGGTEAFF. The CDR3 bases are TGCGCCAGCACCGAGGCCTCAGGGGGCACTGAAGCTTTCTTT.

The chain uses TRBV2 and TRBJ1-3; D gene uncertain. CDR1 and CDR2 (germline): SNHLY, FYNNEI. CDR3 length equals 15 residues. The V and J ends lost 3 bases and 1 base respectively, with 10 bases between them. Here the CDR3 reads CASSDDWSSGNTIYF. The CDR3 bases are TGTGCCAGCAGTGACGACTGGAGTTCTGGAAACACCATATATTTT.

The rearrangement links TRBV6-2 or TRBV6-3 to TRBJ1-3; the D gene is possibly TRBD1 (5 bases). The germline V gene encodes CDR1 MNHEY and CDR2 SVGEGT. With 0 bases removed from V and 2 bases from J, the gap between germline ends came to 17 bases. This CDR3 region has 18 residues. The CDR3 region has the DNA TGTGCCAGCAGTTACTCGTTAGGAACAGGCCGCGCTGGAAACACCATATATTTT. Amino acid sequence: CASSYSLGTGRAGNTIYF.

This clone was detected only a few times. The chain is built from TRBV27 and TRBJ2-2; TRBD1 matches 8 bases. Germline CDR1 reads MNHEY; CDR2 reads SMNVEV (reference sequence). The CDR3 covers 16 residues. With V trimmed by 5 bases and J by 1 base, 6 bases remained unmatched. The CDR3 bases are TGTGCCAGCAGTACCCGGGACAGGAGGAACACCGGGGAGCTGTTTTTT. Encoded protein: CASSTRDRRNTGELFF.

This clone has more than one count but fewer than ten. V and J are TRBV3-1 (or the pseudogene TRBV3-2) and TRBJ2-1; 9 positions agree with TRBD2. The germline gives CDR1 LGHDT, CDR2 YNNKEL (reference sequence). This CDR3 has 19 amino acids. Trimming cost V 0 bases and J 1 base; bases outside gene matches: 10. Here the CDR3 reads CASSQDWVSGSLSYNEQFF. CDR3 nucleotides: TGTGCCAGCAGCCAAGATTGGGTTAGCGGGAGTCTGTCCTACAATGAGCAGTTCTTC.

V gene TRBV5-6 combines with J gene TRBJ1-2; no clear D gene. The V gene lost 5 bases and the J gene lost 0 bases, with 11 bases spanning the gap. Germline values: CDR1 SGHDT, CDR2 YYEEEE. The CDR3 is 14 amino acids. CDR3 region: CASSPEPANYGYTF. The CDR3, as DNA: TGTGCCAGCAGTCCTGAACCAGCTAACTATGGCTACACCTTC.

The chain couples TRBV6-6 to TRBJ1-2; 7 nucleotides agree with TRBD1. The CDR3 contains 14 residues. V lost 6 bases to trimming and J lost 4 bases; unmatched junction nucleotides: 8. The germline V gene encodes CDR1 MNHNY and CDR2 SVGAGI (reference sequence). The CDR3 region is CASRTYGQVYGYTF. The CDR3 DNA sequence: TGTGCCAGCAGAACTTATGGACAGGTCTATGGCTACACCTTC.

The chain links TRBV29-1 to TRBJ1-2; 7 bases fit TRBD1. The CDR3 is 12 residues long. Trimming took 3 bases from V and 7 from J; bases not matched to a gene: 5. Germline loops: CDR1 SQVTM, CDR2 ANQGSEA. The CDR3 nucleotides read TGCAGCGTTGAGAGGGGGCGGGTTGGCTACACCTTC. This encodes CSVERGRVGYTF.

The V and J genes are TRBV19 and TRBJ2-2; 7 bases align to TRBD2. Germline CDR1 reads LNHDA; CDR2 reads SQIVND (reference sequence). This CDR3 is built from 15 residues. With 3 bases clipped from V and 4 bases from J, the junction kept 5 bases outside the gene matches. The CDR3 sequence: CASSIGGDLTGELFF. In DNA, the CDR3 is TGTGCCAGTAGTATTGGGGGGGATCTCACCGGGGAGCTGTTTTTT.

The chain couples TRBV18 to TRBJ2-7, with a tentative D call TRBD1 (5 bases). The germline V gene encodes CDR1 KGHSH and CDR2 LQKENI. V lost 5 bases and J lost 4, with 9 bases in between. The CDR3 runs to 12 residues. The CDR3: CASSSQGYEQYF. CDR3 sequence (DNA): TGTGCCAGCTCATCGCAGGGATACGAGCAGTACTTC.

CDR3 nucleotides: TGCGCCAGCAGCCAAGACGAACGGCTAGCGGCCGGGGAGCTGTTTTTT. Protein sequence: CASSQDERLAAGELFF. The V gene is TRBV4-1, the J gene TRBJ2-2, with 7 bases identical to TRBD2. V gave up 0 bases and J gave up 6 bases; unmatched junction bases: 7. The CDR3 totals 16 residues. Germline CDR1 MGHRA, CDR2 YSYEKL.

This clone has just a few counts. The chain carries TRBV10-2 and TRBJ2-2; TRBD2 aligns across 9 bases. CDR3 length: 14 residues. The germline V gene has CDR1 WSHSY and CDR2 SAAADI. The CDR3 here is CATIAGAITGELFF. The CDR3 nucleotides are TGCGCTACTATAGCGGGAGCAATAACCGGGGAGCTGTTTTTT.

The CDR3 region is CSARTEETQYF. The CDR3 coding sequence is TGCAGTGCAAGGACAGAAGAGACCCAGTACTTC. The chain uses TRBV20-1 and TRBJ2-5; tentatively, D is TRBD1 (6 bases). Trimming left V 6 bases short and J 3 bases short, with 8 bases between. The V gene's germline CDR1 is DFQATT and CDR2 SNEGSKA (reference sequence). This CDR3 is built from 11 residues.

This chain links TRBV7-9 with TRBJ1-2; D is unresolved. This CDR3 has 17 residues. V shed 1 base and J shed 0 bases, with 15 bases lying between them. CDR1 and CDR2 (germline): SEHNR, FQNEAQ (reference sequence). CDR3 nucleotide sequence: TGTGCCAGCAGCTTAGGTAGAGGGAGAGTTACTAACTATGGCTACACCTTC. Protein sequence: CASSLGRGRVTNYGYTF.

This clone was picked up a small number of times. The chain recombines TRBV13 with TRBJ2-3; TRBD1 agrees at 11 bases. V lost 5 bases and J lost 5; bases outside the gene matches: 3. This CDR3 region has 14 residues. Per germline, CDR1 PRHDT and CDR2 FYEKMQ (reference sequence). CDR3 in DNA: TGTGCCAGCAGCCCCGGGACAGGGGGAGATACGCAGTATTTT. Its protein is CASSPGTGGDTQYF.

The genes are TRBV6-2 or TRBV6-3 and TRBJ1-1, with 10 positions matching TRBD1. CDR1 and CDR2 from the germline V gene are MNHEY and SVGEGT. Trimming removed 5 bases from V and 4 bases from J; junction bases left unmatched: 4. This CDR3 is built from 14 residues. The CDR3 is CASSRDRGFTEAFF. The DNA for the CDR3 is TGTGCCAGCAGTAGGGACAGGGGTTTCACTGAAGCTTTCTTT.